This TCR beta chain was obtained from a study of neurological immune-mediated disorders. This clonotype showed up many times. Time point specified: technical triplicate 2. The authors produced cDNA by 5'RACE using 10-nucleotide random UMIs. TCRdb itself ran the 5' RACE reads through MiXCR, one entry per CDR3 protein. The data contain roughly 30,000 distinct CDR3 sequences, about an eighth of them singletons. Germline CDR1 SGHVS, CDR2 FQNEAQ. The V and J ends lost 5 bases and 5 bases respectively, with 10 bases between them. The CDR3 contains 12 residues. Specimen: CD4+ T cells from blood. This chain links TRBV7-8 with TRBJ2-7; D not resolved. The clonotype was recovered from a female donor with HTLV-1-associated myelopathy (HAM/TSP). CDR3 region: CASSLVGNEQYF. As DNA, the CDR3 is TGTGCCAGCAGCCTGGTAGGGAACGAGCAGTACTTC.